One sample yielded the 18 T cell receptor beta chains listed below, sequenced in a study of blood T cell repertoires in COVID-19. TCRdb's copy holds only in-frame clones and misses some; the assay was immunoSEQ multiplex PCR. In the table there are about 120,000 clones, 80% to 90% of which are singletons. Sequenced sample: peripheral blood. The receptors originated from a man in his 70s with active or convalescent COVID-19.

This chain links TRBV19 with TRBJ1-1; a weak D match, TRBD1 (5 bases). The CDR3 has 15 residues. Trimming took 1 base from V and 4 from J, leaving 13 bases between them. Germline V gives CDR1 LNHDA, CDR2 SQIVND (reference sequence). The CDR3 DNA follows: TGTGCCAGTAGTATAGTCTCCTCGGGGGGCACTGAAGCTTTCTTT. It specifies CASSIVSSGGTEAFF.

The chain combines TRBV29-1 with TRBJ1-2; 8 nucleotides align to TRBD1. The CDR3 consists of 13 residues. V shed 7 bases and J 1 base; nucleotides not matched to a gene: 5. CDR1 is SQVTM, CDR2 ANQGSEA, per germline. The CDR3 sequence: CSGGQARNYGYTF. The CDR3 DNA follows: TGCAGCGGGGGACAGGCGCGTAACTATGGCTACACCTTC.

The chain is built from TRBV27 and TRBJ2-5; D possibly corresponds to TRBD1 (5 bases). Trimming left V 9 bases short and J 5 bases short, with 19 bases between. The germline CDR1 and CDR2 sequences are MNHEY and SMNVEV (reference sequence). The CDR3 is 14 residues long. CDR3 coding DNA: TGTGCCAGTCAGCGTTTGGACACGTCCGAGACCCAGTACTTC. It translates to CASQRLDTSETQYF.

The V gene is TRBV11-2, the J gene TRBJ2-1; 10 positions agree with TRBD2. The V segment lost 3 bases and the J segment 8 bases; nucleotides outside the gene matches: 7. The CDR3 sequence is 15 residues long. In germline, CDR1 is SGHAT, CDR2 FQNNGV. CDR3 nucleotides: TGTGCCAGCAGCTTTCCAGCGGGAGGGAGCGATGAGCAGTTCTTC. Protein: CASSFPAGGSDEQFF.

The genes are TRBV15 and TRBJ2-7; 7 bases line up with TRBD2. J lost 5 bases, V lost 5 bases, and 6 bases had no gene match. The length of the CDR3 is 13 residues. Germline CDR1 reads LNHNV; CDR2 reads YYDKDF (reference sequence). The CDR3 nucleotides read TGTGCCACCAGCGGGCGGGGGTCCCACGAGCAGTACTTC. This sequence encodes CATSGRGSHEQYF.

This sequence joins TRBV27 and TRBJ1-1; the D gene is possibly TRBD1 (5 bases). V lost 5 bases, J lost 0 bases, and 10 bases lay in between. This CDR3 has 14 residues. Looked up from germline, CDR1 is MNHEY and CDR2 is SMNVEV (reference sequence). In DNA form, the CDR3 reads TGTGCCAGCAGTCCCTACAGGTTGAACACTGAAGCTTTCTTT. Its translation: CASSPYRLNTEAFF.

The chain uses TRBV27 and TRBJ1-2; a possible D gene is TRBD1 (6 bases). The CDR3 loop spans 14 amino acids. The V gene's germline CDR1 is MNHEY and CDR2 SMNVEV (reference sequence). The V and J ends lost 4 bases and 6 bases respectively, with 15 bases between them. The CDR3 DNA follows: TGTGCCAGCAGTTATACCACAGGGAGCCATGGCTACACCTTC. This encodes CASSYTTGSHGYTF.

The chain's CDR3 is CASNNRDLGEAFF. In DNA, the CDR3 is TGTGCCAGCAACAACAGGGATTTGGGTGAAGCTTTCTTT. The chain links TRBV6-5 to TRBJ1-1; D might be TRBD1 (6 bases). The germline gives CDR1 MNHEY, CDR2 SVGAGI. The V gene lost 7 bases and the J gene lost 7 bases, with 16 bases spanning the gap. This CDR3 spans 13 amino acids.

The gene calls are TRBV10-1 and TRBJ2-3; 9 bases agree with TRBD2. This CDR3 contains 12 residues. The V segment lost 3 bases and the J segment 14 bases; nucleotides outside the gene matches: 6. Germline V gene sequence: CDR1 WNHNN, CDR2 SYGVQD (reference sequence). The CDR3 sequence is CASSDRLAVRYF. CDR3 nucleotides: TGCGCCAGCAGTGACCGACTAGCGGTCCGGTATTTT.

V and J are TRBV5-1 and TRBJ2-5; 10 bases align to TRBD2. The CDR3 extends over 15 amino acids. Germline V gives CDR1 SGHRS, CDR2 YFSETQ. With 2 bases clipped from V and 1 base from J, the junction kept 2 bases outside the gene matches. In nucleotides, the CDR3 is TGCGCCAGCAGCTTAAGCGGGAGGGGCCAAGAGACCCAGTACTTC. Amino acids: CASSLSGRGQETQYF. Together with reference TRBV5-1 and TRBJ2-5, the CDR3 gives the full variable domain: KAGVTQTPRYLIKTRGQQVTLSCSPISGHRSVSWYQQTPGQGLQFLFEYFSETQRNKGNFPGRFSGRQFSNSRSEMNVSTLELGDSALYLCASSLSGRGQETQYFGPGTRLLVL.

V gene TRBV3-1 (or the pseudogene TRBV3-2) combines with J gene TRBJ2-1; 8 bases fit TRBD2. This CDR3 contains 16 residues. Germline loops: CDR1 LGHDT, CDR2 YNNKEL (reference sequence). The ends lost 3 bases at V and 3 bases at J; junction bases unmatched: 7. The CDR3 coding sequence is TGTGCCAGCAGCCATAAGGCTAGCGGGTTCTACAATGAGCAGTTCTTC. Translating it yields CASSHKASGFYNEQFF.

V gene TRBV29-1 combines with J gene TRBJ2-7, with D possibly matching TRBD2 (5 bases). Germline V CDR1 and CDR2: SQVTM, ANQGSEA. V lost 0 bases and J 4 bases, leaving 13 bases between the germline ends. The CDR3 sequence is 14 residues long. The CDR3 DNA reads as TGCAGCGTTGAAGATGGGGAAGCGGTTTACGAGCAGTACTTC. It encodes CSVEDGEAVYEQYF.

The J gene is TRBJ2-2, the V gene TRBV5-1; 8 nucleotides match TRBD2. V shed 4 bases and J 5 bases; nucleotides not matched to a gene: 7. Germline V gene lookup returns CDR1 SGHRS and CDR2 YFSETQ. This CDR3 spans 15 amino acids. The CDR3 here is CASSPGTSGTGELFF. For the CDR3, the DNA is TGCGCCAGCAGCCCCGGGACTAGTGGGACCGGGGAGCTGTTTTTT.

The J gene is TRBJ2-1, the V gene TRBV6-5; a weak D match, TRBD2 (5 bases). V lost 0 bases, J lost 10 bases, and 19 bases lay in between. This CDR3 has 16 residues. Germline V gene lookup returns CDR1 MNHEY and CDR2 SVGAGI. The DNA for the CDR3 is TGTGCCAGCAGTTACTCCGGGAAGGGTAACCGGGGAGAGCAGTTCTTC. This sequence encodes CASSYSGKGNRGEQFF.

The CDR3 sequence is CASSPQGAANTIYF. In DNA, the CDR3 is TGTGCCAGCTCACCACAGGGAGCTGCAAACACCATATATTTT. The J gene is TRBJ1-3, the V gene TRBV18; D ambiguous. Trimming shortened V by 1 base and J by 6 bases, and 10 bases separated the two germline ends. Per germline, CDR1 KGHSH and CDR2 LQKENI. The CDR3 contains 14 residues.

CDR3 amino acids: CANTQGWGSGGYTF. CDR3 coding DNA: TGTGCCAATACACAGGGGTGGGGCTCGGGTGGCTACACCTTC. The chain has TRBV7-2 and TRBJ1-2; 7 positions match TRBD1. V shed 10 bases and J 7 bases; nucleotides not matched to a gene: 15. The CDR3 totals 14 residues. Germline CDR1 is SGHTA and CDR2 is FQGNSA. Filled out from reference TRBV7-2 and TRBJ1-2, the complete variable domain reads GAGVSQSPSNKVTEKGKDVELRCDPISGHTALYWYRQSLGQGLEFLIYFQGNSAPDKSGLPSDRFSAERTGGSVSTLTIQRTQQEDSAVYLCANTQGWGSGGYTFGSGTRLTVV.

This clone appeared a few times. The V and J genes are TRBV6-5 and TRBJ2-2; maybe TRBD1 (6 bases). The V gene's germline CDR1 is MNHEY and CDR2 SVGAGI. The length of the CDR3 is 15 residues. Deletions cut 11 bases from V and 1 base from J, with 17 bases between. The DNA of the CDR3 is TGTGCCTCCAAGAGGGGGAGTGTGAACACCGGGGAGCTGTTTTTT. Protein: CASKRGSVNTGELFF.

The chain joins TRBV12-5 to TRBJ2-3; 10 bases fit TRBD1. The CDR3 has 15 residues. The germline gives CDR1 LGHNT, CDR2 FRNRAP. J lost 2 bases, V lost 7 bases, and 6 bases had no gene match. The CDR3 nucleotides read TGTGCTAGTGCCAGACAGGGGGCCGACACAGATACGCAGTATTTT. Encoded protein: CASARQGADTDTQYF.